These 13 T cell receptor beta chains were all obtained from the same sample, sequenced in a study of T cell changes during pregnancy in multiple sclerosis. TCRdb keeps only in-frame clones here, not all; method: immunoSEQ multiplex PCR. The sample consists of fewer than 65,000 clones, roughly 91% of them appearing once. Sequenced here: peripheral blood, sampled after pregnancy. The receptors here all came from a female donor in good health, enrolled as a control in a pregnancy study.

The chain is built from TRBV9 and TRBJ1-4, with unresolved D. CDR1 and CDR2 from the germline V gene are SGDLS and YYNGEE. The CDR3 consists of 15 residues. V gave up 4 bases and J gave up 8 bases, with 18 bases separating them. The CDR3 spells CASSTGPTEREKLFF. The CDR3 nucleotides read TGTGCCAGCAGCACCGGACCTACAGAGCGGGAAAAACTGTTTTTT. Full variable domain (rest looked up from reference TRBV9 and TRBJ1-4): DSGVTQTPKHLITATGQRVTLRCSPRSGDLSVYWYQQSLDQGLQFLIQYYNGEERAKGNILERFSAQQFPDLHSELNLSSLELGDSALYFCASSTGPTEREKLFFGSGTQLSVL.

In DNA, the CDR3 is TGTGCCAGCAGCCCGACAGGGGGCAATCAGCCCCAGCATTTT. Its translation is CASSPTGGNQPQHF. The V call is TRBV6-6, the J call TRBJ1-5; TRBD1 matches 8 bases. After removal of 6 bases from V and 2 bases from J, the junction contained 3 bases not matched to a gene. This CDR3 comprises 14 residues. Germline CDR1 is MNHNY and CDR2 is SVGAGI (reference sequence).

The chain links TRBV25-1 to TRBJ1-1; weak D call: TRBD1 (5 bases). The V gene's germline CDR1 is MGHDK and CDR2 SYGVNS. This CDR3 has 13 amino acids. Between the trimmed V and J ends, which lost 7 bases and 6 bases, there was a span of 15 bases. CDR3 DNA sequence: TGTGCCAGCACCCAGGCAGGGCGCGCTGAAGCTTTCTTT. Translation: CASTQAGRAEAFF.

The chain carries TRBV7-9 and TRBJ1-2; D not resolved. V was clipped by 6 bases and J by 4 bases, with 21 bases between them. The CDR3 spans 16 residues. Germline V gene data show CDR1 as SEHNR and CDR2 as FQNEAQ (reference sequence). CDR3 in DNA: TGTGCCAGCAGTTCGGCCATGGGCCCTGCCCCCTATGGCTACACCTTC. Its protein is CASSSAMGPAPYGYTF.

The chain uses TRBV4-3 and TRBJ1-2, with TRBD1 identical over 9 bases. Germline-derived CDR1 and CDR2 are LGHNA and YSLEER. V was pared by 2 bases and J by 4 bases, with 5 bases of the junction left unmatched. This CDR3 is built from 15 residues. CDR3 sequence reads: CASSQNRGQGYGYTF. In DNA form, the CDR3 reads TGCGCCAGCAGCCAAAACAGGGGGCAGGGCTATGGCTACACCTTC.

This clone is a singleton in its sample. The rearrangement uses TRBV19 and TRBJ2-7; a possible D gene is TRBD1 (5 bases). V gave up 10 bases and J gave up 5 bases, with 18 bases separating them. This CDR3 comprises 13 residues. Germline assignment: CDR1 LNHDA and CDR2 SQIVND (reference sequence). In nucleotides, the CDR3 is TGTGCCACCCTCGGGCCATGGGGCCACGAGCAGTACTTC. Residues: CATLGPWGHEQYF.

The chain employs TRBV5-4 and TRBJ2-3, with TRBD2 matching over 12 bases. With V trimmed by 3 bases and J by 0 bases, 2 bases remained unmatched. The CDR3 is made up of 16 amino acids. Germline assignment: CDR1 SGHNT and CDR2 YYREEE (reference sequence). The DNA of the CDR3 is TGTGCCAGCAGCTCGGGACTAGCGGGTAGCACAGATACGCAGTATTTT. Residues: CASSSGLAGSTDTQYF.

The chain has TRBV5-1 and TRBJ1-2; 8 bases agree with TRBD1. Trimming removed 4 bases from V and 7 bases from J; junction bases left unmatched: 9. Germline V gene sequence: CDR1 SGHRS, CDR2 YFSETQ. The CDR3 has 14 residues. The CDR3 nucleotides read TGCGCCAGCAGCCCTGACAGGGGAGGGAGTGGCTACACCTTC. Translated: CASSPDRGGSGYTF.

J is TRBJ1-1 and V is TRBV7-6, with 12 bases that match TRBD1. The CDR3 loop spans 19 amino acids. Germline V gene lookup returns CDR1 SGHVS and CDR2 FNYEAQ. V lost 2 bases, J lost 3 bases, and 13 bases stayed unmatched. The CDR3 DNA is TGTGCCAGCAGCTTAACTCCCCCGGGACAGGGGGCCGGGGACACTGAAGCTTTCTTT. Encoded protein: CASSLTPPGQGAGDTEAFF.

The sample holds one count of this clone. The chain links TRBV6-5 to TRBJ2-3, with TRBD1 identical over 10 bases. Trimming removed 6 bases from V and 3 bases from J; junction bases left unmatched: 6. Germline loops: CDR1 MNHEY, CDR2 SVGAGI. The CDR3 has 15 residues. CDR3 loop: CASSRQGARTDTQYF. CDR3 nucleotide sequence: TGTGCCAGCAGCCGACAGGGGGCGCGAACAGATACGCAGTATTTT.

V usage is TRBV5-4 and J usage is TRBJ1-6; 8 bases map to TRBD1. The V segment lost 7 bases and the J segment 7 bases; nucleotides outside the gene matches: 10. The CDR3 is 15 residues long. The germline V gene has CDR1 SGHNT and CDR2 YYREEE (reference sequence). The chain's CDR3 is CASVDRGGRNSPLHF. Written as DNA, the CDR3 is TGTGCCAGCGTCGACAGGGGAGGTCGGAATTCACCCCTCCACTTT. The full variable domain, its missing parts supplied by reference TRBV5-4 and TRBJ1-6, is ETGVTQSPTHLIKTRGQQVTLRCSSQSGHNTVSWYQQALGQGPQFIFQYYREEENGRGNFPPRFSGLQFPNYSSELNVNALELDDSALYLCASVDRGGRNSPLHFGNGTRLTVT.

The V and J genes are TRBV23-1 and TRBJ2-2, with D hard to call. TRBV23-1 falls under the ORF class, with uncertain function. Trimming pared 0 bases from V and 1 base from J, leaving 12 bases between. The CDR3 has 17 residues. The DNA for the CDR3 is TGCGCCAGCAGTCAATCGGGCCCCCTGGGGAACACCGGGGAGCTGTTTTTT. Translation: CASSQSGPLGNTGELFF.

The chain employs TRBV2 and TRBJ2-5, with 14 bases that match TRBD2. The CDR3 contains 14 residues. Germline-derived CDR1 and CDR2 are SNHLY and FYNNEI. V was clipped by 9 bases and J by 7 bases; unmatched bases: 7. The DNA for the CDR3 is TGTGCCAGTGAGACCGGACTAGCGGGGGGGACCCAGTACTTC. This gives the protein CASETGLAGGTQYF.